The subject of this entry is one T cell receptor (beta chain). The antigen remains unidentified. V was pared by 4 bases and J by 14 bases, with 18 bases between. This CDR3 has 13 amino acids. Per the germline V gene, CDR1 is SGHTS and CDR2 is YDEGEE. These data originate in a study of OX40 agonist ivuxolimab in advanced cancers. Study overall: Earlier treatment with anti-PD-1, anti-PD-L1 or anti-CTLA-4 was permitted, and 35% to 45% had received some. Whole-study results and caveats: At 0.1 to 3.0 mg/kg and by week 6, clonal expansion occurred in CD4+ and CD8+ blood T cells.

Repertoires were generated with immunoSEQ multiplex PCR, while TCRdb's copy carries only in-frame clones and drops some. The sample yields roughly 49,000 clones, roughly 80% seen once. Sequenced here: CD4+ or CD8+ T cells sorted from blood, sampled in a trial of the OX40 agonist ivuxolimab. The chain has TRBV5-8 and TRBJ1-4; D not certain. This TCR came from an adult with an advanced solid tumor such as melanoma, head and neck, liver or kidney cancer. The CDR3: CASSGETLNKLFF. The CDR3 DNA is TGTGCCAGCAGCGGAGAAACTCTTAATAAGCTGTTTTTT. Looking up the rest from reference TRBV5-8 and TRBJ1-4 gives the full variable domain: EAGVTQSPTHLIKTRGQQATLRCSPISGHTSVYWYQQALGLGLQFLLWYDEGEERNRGNFPPRFSGRQFPNYSSELNVNALELEDSALYLCASSGETLNKLFFGSGTQLSVL.